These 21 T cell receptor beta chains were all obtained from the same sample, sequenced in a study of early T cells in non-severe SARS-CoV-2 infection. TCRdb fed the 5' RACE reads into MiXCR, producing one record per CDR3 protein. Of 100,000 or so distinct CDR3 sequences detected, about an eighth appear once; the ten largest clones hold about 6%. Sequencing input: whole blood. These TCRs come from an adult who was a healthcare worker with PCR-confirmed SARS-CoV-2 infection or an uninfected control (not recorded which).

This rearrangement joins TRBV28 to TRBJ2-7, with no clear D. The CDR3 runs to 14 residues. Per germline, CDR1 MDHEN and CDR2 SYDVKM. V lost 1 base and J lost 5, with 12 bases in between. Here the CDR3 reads CASSLSRRYHEQYF. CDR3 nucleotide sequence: TGTGCCAGCAGTTTATCTAGGCGGTACCACGAGCAGTACTTC. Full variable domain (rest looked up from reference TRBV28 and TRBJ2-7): DVKVTQSSRYLVKRTGEKVFLECVQDMDHENMFWYRQDPGLGLRLIYFSYDVKMKEKGDIPEGYSVSREKKERFSLILESASTNQTSMYLCASSLSRRYHEQYFGPGTRLTVT.

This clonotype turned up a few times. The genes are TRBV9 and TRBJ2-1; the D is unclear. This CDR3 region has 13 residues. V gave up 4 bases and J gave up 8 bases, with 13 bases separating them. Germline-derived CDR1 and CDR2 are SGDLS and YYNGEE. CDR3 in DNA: TGTGCCAGCAGCTCCACAGATCTAGATGAGCAGTTCTTC. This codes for CASSSTDLDEQFF.

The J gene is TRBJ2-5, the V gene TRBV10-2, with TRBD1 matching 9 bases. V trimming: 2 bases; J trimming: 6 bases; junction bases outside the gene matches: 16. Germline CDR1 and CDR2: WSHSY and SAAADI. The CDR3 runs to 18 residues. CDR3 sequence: CASSEPAQGASVGKTQYF. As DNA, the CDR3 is TGCGCCAGCAGTGAGCCAGCACAGGGGGCGAGCGTAGGGAAGACCCAGTACTTC.

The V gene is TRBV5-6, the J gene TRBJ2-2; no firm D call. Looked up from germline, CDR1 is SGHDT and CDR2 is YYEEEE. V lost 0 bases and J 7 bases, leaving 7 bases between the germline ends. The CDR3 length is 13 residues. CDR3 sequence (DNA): TGTGCCAGCAGCTTGGCCGCTAGCGGGGAGCTGTTTTTT. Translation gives CASSLAASGELFF.

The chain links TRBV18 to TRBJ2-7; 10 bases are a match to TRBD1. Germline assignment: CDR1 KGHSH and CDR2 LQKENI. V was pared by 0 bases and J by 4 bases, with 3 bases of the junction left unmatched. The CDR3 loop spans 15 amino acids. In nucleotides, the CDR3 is TGTGCCAGCTCACCACCGGGACAGGGGAATTACGAGCAGTACTTC. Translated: CASSPPGQGNYEQYF.

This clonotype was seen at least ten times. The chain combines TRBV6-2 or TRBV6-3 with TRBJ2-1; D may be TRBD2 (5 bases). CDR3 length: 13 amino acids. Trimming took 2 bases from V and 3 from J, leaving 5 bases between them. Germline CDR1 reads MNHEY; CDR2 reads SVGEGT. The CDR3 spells CASSYRDYNEQFF. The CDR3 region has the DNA TGTGCCAGCAGTTACCGGGACTACAATGAGCAGTTCTTC.

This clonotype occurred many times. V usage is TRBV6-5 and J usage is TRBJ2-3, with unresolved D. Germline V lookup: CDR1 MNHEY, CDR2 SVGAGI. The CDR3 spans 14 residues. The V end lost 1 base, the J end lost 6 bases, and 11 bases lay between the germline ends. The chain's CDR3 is CASSYFRKPDTQYF. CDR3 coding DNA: TGTGCCAGCAGTTACTTCAGAAAGCCGGATACGCAGTATTTT.

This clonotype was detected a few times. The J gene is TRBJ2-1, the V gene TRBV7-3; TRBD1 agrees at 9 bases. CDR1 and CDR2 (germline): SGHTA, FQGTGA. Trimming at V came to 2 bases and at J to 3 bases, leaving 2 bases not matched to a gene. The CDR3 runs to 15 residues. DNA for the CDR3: TGTGCCAGCAGCTTACTGACAGGGGGCTACAATGAGCAGTTCTTC. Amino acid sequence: CASSLLTGGYNEQFF.

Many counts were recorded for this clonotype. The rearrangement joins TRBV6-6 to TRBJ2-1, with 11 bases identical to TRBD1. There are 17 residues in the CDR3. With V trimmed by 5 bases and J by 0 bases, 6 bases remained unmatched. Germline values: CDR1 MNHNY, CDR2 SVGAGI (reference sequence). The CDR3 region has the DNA TGTGCCAGCAGTACGGGACAGGGGGTCCCCTCCTACAATGAGCAGTTCTTC. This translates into CASSTGQGVPSYNEQFF.

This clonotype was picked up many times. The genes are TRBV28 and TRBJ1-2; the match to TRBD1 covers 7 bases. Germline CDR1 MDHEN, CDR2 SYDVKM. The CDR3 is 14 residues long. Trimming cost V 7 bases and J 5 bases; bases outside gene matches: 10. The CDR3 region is CASMFTGVAYGYTF. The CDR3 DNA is TGTGCCAGCATGTTTACAGGGGTCGCGTATGGCTACACCTTC.

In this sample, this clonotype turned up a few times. CDR3 sequence: CSVATGFAETQYF. CDR3 DNA: TGCAGCGTAGCAACAGGGTTCGCAGAGACCCAGTACTTC. V usage is TRBV29-1 and J usage is TRBJ2-5; possible D gene TRBD1, 6 bases. The germline CDR1 and CDR2 sequences are SQVTM and ANQGSEA. The V gene lost 6 bases and the J gene lost 4 bases, with 15 bases spanning the gap. This CDR3 comprises 13 residues.

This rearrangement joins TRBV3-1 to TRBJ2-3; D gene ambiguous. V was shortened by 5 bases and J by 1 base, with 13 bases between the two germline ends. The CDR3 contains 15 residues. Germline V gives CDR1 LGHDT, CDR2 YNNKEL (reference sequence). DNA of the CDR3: TGTGCCAGCAGCGTCTTGAGAGCAGGCACAGATACGCAGTATTTT. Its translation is CASSVLRAGTDTQYF.

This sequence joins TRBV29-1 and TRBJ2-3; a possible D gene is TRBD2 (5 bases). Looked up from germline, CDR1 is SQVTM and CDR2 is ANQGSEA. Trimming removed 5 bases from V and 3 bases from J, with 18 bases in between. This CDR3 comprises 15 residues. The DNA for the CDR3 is TGCAGCGTTTTCGGTGGGAGCAGTAGAACAGATACGCAGTATTTT. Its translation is CSVFGGSSRTDTQYF.

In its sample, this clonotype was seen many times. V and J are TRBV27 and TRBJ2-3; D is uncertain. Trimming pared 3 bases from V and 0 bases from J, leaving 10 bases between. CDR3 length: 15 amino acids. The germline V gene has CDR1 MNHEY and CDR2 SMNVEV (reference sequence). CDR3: CASSLARASTDTQYF. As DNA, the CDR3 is TGTGCCAGCAGTTTGGCAAGAGCTAGCACAGATACGCAGTATTTT.

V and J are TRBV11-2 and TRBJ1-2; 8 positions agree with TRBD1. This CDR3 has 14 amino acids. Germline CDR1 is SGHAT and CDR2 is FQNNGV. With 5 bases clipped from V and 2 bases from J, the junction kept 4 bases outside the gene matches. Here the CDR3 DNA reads TGTGCCAGCAGCCGACGGACAGGGAACTATGGCTACACCTTC. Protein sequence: CASSRRTGNYGYTF.

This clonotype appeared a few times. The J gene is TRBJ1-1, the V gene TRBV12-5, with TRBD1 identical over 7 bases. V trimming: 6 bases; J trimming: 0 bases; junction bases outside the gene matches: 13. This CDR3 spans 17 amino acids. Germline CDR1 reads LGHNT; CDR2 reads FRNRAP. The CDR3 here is CASGAYSGGILNTEAFF. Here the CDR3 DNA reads TGTGCTAGTGGCGCCTACTCAGGGGGAATACTGAACACTGAAGCTTTCTTT. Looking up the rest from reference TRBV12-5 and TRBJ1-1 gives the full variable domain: DARVTQTPRHKVTEMGQEVTMRCQPILGHNTVFWYRQTMMQGLELLAYFRNRAPLDDSGMPKDRFSAEMPDATLATLKIQPSEPRDSAVYFCASGAYSGGILNTEAFFGQGTRLTVV.

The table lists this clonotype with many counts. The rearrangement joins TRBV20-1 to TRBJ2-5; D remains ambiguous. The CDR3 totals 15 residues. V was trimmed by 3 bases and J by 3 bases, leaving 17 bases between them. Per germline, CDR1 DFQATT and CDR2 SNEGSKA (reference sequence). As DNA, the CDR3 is TGCAGTGCTAGTGGGGTTTTGGCGGCAGAAGAGACCCAGTACTTC. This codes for CSASGVLAAEETQYF.

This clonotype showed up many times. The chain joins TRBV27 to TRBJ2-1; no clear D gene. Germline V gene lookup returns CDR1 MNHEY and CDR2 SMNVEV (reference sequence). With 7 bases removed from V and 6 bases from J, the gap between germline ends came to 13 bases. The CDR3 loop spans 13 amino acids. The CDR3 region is CASTERFGNEQFF. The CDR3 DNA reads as TGTGCCAGCACCGAGAGATTTGGCAATGAGCAGTTCTTC.

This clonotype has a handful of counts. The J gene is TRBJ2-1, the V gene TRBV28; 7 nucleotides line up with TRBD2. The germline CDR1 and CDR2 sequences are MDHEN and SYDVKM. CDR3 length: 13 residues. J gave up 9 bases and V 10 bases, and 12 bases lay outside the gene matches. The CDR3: CAIGLVRFAEQFF. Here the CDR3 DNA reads TGTGCCATCGGACTAGTCCGGTTCGCTGAGCAGTTCTTC.

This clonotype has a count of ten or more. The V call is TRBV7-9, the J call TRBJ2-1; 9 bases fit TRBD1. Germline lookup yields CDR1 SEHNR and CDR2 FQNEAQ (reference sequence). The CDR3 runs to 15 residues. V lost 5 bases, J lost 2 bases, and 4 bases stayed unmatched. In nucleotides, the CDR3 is TGTGCCAGCAGCCTAGGACAGGGGACCTACAATGAGCAGTTCTTC. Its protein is CASSLGQGTYNEQFF. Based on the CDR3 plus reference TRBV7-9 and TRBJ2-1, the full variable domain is DTGVSQNPRHKITKRGQNVTFRCDPISEHNRLYWYRQTLGQGPEFLTYFQNEAQLEKSRLLSDRFSAERPKGSFSTLEIQRTEQGDSAMYLCASSLGQGTYNEQFFGPGTRLTVL.

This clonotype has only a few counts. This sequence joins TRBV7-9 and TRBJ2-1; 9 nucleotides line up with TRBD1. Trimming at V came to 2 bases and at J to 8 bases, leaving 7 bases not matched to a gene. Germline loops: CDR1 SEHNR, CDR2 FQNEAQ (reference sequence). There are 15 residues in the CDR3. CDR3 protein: CASSLRGQGFDEQFF. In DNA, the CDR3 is TGTGCCAGCAGCTTAAGGGGACAGGGATTTGATGAGCAGTTCTTC.